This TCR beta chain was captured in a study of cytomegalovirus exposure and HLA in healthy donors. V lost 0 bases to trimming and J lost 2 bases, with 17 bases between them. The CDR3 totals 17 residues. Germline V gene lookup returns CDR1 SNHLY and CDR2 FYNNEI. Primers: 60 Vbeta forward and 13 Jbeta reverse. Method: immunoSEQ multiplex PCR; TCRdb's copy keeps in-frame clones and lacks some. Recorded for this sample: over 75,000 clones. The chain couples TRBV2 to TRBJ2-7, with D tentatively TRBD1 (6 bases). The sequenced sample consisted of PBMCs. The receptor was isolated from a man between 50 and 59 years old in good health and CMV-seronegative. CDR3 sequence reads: CASSEAFPAGAPYEQYF. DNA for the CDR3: TGTGCCAGCAGTGAAGCCTTCCCCGCAGGGGCTCCCTACGAGCAGTACTTC. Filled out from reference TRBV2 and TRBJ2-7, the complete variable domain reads EPEVTQTPSHQVTQMGQEVILRCVPISNHLYFYWYRQILGQKVEFLVSFYNNEISEKSEIFDDQFSVERPDGSNFTLKIRSTKLEDSAMYFCASSEAFPAGAPYEQYFGPGTRLTVT.